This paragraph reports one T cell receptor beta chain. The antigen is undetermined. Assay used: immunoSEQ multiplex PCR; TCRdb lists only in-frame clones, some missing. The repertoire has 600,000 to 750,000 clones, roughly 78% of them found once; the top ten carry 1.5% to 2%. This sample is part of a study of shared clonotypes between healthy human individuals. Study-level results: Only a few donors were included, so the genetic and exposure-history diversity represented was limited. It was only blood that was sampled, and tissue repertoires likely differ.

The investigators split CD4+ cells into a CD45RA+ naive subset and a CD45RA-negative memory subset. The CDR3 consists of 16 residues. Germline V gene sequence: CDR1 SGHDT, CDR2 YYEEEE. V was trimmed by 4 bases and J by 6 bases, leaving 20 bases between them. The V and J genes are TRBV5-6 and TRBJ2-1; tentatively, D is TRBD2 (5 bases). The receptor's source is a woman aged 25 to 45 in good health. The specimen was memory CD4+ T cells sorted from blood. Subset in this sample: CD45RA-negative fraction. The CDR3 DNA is TGTGCCAGCAGCCGGGAACCCCGCCGGCTCGGCAATGAGCAGTTCTTC. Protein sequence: CASSREPRRLGNEQFF.